This passage covers 21 T cell receptor beta chains from one sample sequenced in a study of regulatory T cells in long-lasting Graves disease. TCR beta libraries were built with iRepertoire HTBI primers and Arm-PCR of CDR3 regions. TCRdb fed the multiplex PCR reads into MiXCR, producing one record per CDR3 protein. The sample records 350,000 to 500,000 distinct CDR3 sequences, roughly 15% being singletons. Time point given: newly diagnosed GD, antithyroid drugs for less than 3 months. PBMC RNA served as the TCR library source. The same data also contributed to another study, on T cells in Graves' hyperthyroidism and ophthalmopathy.

The material was peripheral blood mononuclear cells (PBMCs), obtained at new diagnosis, from a patient treated with antithyroid drugs. These receptors were obtained from a woman aged 30 to 39 with Graves disease.

Of note for this clonotype: This may be a read error: a much more frequent sequence differs by one nucleotide. The chain joins TRBV27 to TRBJ2-3, with D possibly matching TRBD2 (5 bases). Germline V gene lookup returns CDR1 MNHEY and CDR2 SMNVEV (reference sequence). With 5 bases removed from V and 4 bases from J, the gap between germline ends came to 7 bases. The CDR3 loop spans 12 amino acids. DNA of the CDR3: TGTGCCAGCAGTCCACTAGCAGATACGCAGTATTTT. It translates to CASSPLADTQYF.

This clonotype has a count of ten or more. The gene calls are TRBV28 and TRBJ2-1; 8 bases align to TRBD2. This CDR3 spans 15 amino acids. In germline, CDR1 is MDHEN, CDR2 SYDVKM. V trimming: 5 bases; J trimming: 3 bases; junction bases outside the gene matches: 6. CDR3: CASSQLAAHYNEQFF. The CDR3 bases are TGTGCCAGCAGTCAACTAGCGGCACACTACAATGAGCAGTTCTTC.

V is TRBV20-1 and J is TRBJ1-1, with D unclear. CDR1 and CDR2 from the germline V gene are DFQATT and SNEGSKA (reference sequence). V was clipped by 0 bases and J by 5 bases, with 10 bases between them. CDR3 length: 13 residues. Written as DNA, the CDR3 is TGCAGTGCTAGAGACAATAAGAGAACTGAAGCTTTCTTT. It translates to CSARDNKRTEAFF.

The table lists this clonotype with many counts. The chain carries TRBV28 and TRBJ2-3; 7 nucleotides agree with TRBD2. This CDR3 region has 14 residues. Germline CDR1 is MDHEN and CDR2 is SYDVKM. V trimming: 3 bases; J trimming: 1 base; junction bases outside the gene matches: 1. The CDR3 region has the DNA TGTGCCAGCAGTTTCGCGGGGGGCACAGATACGCAGTATTTT. Amino acid sequence: CASSFAGGTDTQYF.

This clonotype was observed a handful of times. The V gene is TRBV29-1, the J gene TRBJ1-2; D perhaps matches TRBD1 (5 bases). Germline V CDR1 and CDR2: SQVTM, ANQGSEA. Trimming pared 1 base from V and 3 bases from J, leaving 18 bases between. This CDR3 has 16 amino acids. The CDR3 loop is CSVEGGLGRVDYGYTF. The DNA of the CDR3 is TGCAGCGTTGAAGGGGGGTTGGGCAGGGTAGACTATGGCTACACCTTC.

Only a few counts were recorded for this clonotype. This chain connects TRBV20-1 to TRBJ2-3; TRBD2 aligns across 12 bases. The CDR3 totals 14 residues. From germline, CDR1 is DFQATT and CDR2 SNEGSKA (reference sequence). The V and J ends lost 5 bases and 4 bases, in that order; junction bases with no gene match: 4. The CDR3 protein is CSALTSGRADTQYF. For the CDR3, the DNA is TGCAGTGCTCTGACTAGCGGGAGAGCAGATACGCAGTATTTT.

The table lists this clonotype with many counts. The chain employs TRBV6-5 and TRBJ1-6; a possible D gene is TRBD1 (5 bases). This CDR3 comprises 16 residues. The V end lost 4 bases, the J end lost 8 bases, and 18 bases lay between the germline ends. The germline gives CDR1 MNHEY, CDR2 SVGAGI. The CDR3 sequence is CASSSPGGEVDSPLHF. CDR3 nucleotide sequence: TGTGCCAGCAGTTCCCCCGGGGGAGAGGTGGATTCACCCCTCCACTTT.

In its sample, this clonotype was seen a few times. V is TRBV10-3 and J is TRBJ2-2; tentative D call: TRBD1 (5 bases). Germline values: CDR1 ENHRY, CDR2 SYGVKD. The CDR3 runs to 16 residues. Between the trimmed V and J ends, which lost 0 bases and 5 bases, there was a span of 13 bases. The CDR3 DNA follows: TGTGCCATCAGTGAGTCGGCAGGGCTGAGAACCGGGGAGCTGTTTTTT. Translation gives CAISESAGLRTGELFF.

Of note for this clonotype: A read error may produce the germline difference seen at one junction end. This chain links TRBV20-1 with TRBJ2-7, with D possibly TRBD2 on 5 matching bases. CDR1 and CDR2 (germline): DFQATT, SNEGSKA (reference sequence). This CDR3 has 13 amino acids. CDR3 DNA: TGCAGTGCCCCCGCCGGGAACTCCAACGAGCAGTACTTC. It specifies CSAPAGNSNEQYF.

J is TRBJ1-1 and V is TRBV28, with D perhaps matching TRBD1 (6 bases). CDR1 MDHEN and CDR2 SYDVKM come from the germline V gene. V dropped 4 bases and J dropped 1 base, with 13 bases sitting between them. The CDR3 runs 15 residues. CDR3 region: CASSSPPDRNTEAFF. The CDR3 DNA sequence: TGTGCCAGCAGTTCCCCCCCGGACAGGAACACTGAAGCTTTCTTT.

This chain links TRBV30 with TRBJ2-7; 9 nucleotides align to TRBD1. With V trimmed by 0 bases and J by 2 bases, 5 bases remained unmatched. This CDR3 spans 15 amino acids. CDR1 is GTSNPN and CDR2 is SVGIG in the germline V gene (reference sequence). The CDR3 region is CAWSVPGQGPYEQYF. CDR3 DNA: TGTGCCTGGAGTGTACCGGGACAGGGTCCCTACGAGCAGTACTTC. The variable domain in full, completed from reference TRBV30 and TRBJ2-7, reads SQTIHQWPATLVQPVGSPLSLECTVEGTSNPNLYWYRQAAGRGLQLLFYSVGIGQISSEVPQNLSASRPQDRQFILSSKKLLLSDSGFYLCAWSVPGQGPYEQYFGPGTRLTVT.

The V and J genes are TRBV5-1 and TRBJ1-1; 7 positions agree with TRBD1. V gave up 0 bases and J gave up 5 bases; unmatched junction bases: 7. The CDR3 is 15 amino acids. From germline, CDR1 is SGHRS and CDR2 YFSETQ. DNA of the CDR3: TGCGCCAGCAGCTTGGTGGGGACAGTAAGTACTGAAGCTTTCTTT. Translating gives CASSLVGTVSTEAFF. Full variable domain (rest looked up from reference TRBV5-1 and TRBJ1-1): KAGVTQTPRYLIKTRGQQVTLSCSPISGHRSVSWYQQTPGQGLQFLFEYFSETQRNKGNFPGRFSGRQFSNSRSEMNVSTLELGDSALYLCASSLVGTVSTEAFFGQGTRLTVV.

The rearrangement uses TRBV7-2 and TRBJ1-2, with no clear D. The ends were cut back, 2 bases at V and 3 bases at J, with 10 bases in the middle. This CDR3 spans 14 amino acids. Germline values: CDR1 SGHTA, CDR2 FQGNSA. CDR3 amino acids: CASSLFTDDYGYTF. CDR3 sequence (DNA): TGTGCCAGCAGCTTATTCACCGACGACTATGGCTACACCTTC.

In this sample, this clonotype turned up many times. This sequence joins TRBV11-2 and TRBJ1-2, with TRBD1 identical over 7 bases. V lost 4 bases to trimming and J lost 4 bases; unmatched junction nucleotides: 6. The CDR3 has 14 amino acids. The germline CDR1 and CDR2 sequences are SGHAT and FQNNGV. As DNA, the CDR3 is TGTGCCAGCAGCTATATCCGGGACAGCTATGGCTACACCTTC. This gives the protein CASSYIRDSYGYTF.

This clonotype appeared many times. The V and J genes are TRBV20-1 and TRBJ2-1, with TRBD2 identical over 9 bases. Germline V gene data show CDR1 as DFQATT and CDR2 as SNEGSKA (reference sequence). CDR3 length: 15 amino acids. The V and J ends lost 6 bases and 7 bases, in that order; junction bases with no gene match: 13. DNA for the CDR3: TGCAGTGCCCCAGGACTAGCGAGGGGGTTTAATGAGCAGTTCTTC. Encoded protein: CSAPGLARGFNEQFF.

The sample holds many counts of this clonotype. The rearrangement links TRBV6-1 to TRBJ2-7; D is undetermined. V was cut by 5 bases and J by 0 bases, with 14 bases left in between. Per the germline V gene, CDR1 is MNHNS and CDR2 is SASEGT. The CDR3 sequence is 15 residues long. The CDR3 sequence: CASSPGKGSSYEQYF. Here the CDR3 DNA reads TGTGCCAGCAGTCCTGGAAAAGGAAGCTCCTACGAGCAGTACTTC.

Comments on this clonotype: Being one base from a much bigger clone, this may be a read error. This sequence joins TRBV27 and TRBJ1-6; 8 bases map to TRBD1. Germline V gene sequence: CDR1 MNHEY, CDR2 SMNVEV (reference sequence). This CDR3 region has 14 residues. DNA of the CDR3: TGTGCCAGCAGCTTCAGGGACAGGAGTTCACCCCTCTACTTT. Encoded protein: CASSFRDRSSPLYF.

Concerning this clonotype itself: Sequence at one end of the junction differs from germline and may be a read error. This chain connects TRBV5-1 to TRBJ2-3, with D perhaps matching TRBD1 or TRBD2 (5 bases each). CDR3 length: 16 residues. In germline, CDR1 is SGHRS, CDR2 YFSETQ. DNA for the CDR3: TGTGCCAGCAGCTTGGGATGGGACGGGAGCACAGATACGCAGTATTTT. Translating it yields CASSLGWDGSTDTQYF.

This rearrangement joins TRBV5-8 to TRBJ1-5; D gene uncertain. V was shortened by 0 bases and J by 3 bases, with 10 bases between the two germline ends. CDR1 and CDR2 from the germline V gene are SGHTS and YDEGEE. The CDR3 runs 15 residues. CDR3 in amino acids: CASSLDGQDNQPQHF. The CDR3 DNA follows: TGTGCCAGCAGCTTGGATGGGCAGGACAATCAGCCCCAGCATTTT.

This clonotype was recorded at least ten times. The V and J genes are TRBV13 and TRBJ2-7; D is possibly TRBD1 or TRBD2 (6 bases each). Germline V gene lookup returns CDR1 PRHDT and CDR2 FYEKMQ (reference sequence). This CDR3 contains 16 residues. V lost 5 bases and J 1 base, leaving 18 bases between the germline ends. CDR3 coding DNA: TGTGCCAGCAGCCTCCGGACAGCGACTAGATCCTACGAGCAGTACTTC. Its protein product is CASSLRTATRSYEQYF.

This clonotype was observed at least ten times. The chain combines TRBV5-1 with TRBJ1-1; possibly TRBD1 for D (6 bases). CDR1 is SGHRS, CDR2 YFSETQ, per germline. Trimming left V 1 base short and J 10 bases short, with 11 bases between. This CDR3 region has 12 residues. This CDR3 is CASSLPGDRAFF. The CDR3 nucleotides read TGCGCCAGCAGCTTGCCAGGGGATCGAGCTTTCTTT. Together with reference TRBV5-1 and TRBJ1-1, the CDR3 gives the full variable domain: KAGVTQTPRYLIKTRGQQVTLSCSPISGHRSVSWYQQTPGQGLQFLFEYFSETQRNKGNFPGRFSGRQFSNSRSEMNVSTLELGDSALYLCASSLPGDRAFFGQGTRLTVV.